This is a list of T cell receptor beta chains from one sample in a study of cytomegalovirus exposure and HLA in healthy donors. TCRdb's table, derived via immunoSEQ multiplex PCR, lists solely in-frame clones and lacks some. The table has approximately 91,000 clones, 69% seen once. Material for sequencing was PBMCs. Receptor source: a female donor in good health and CMV-seronegative. The CDR3 runs from the conserved cysteine through the conserved F or W. D genes are given only for firm matches. Clone size is given for some rows only: seen once, a few or many times, or a class if the clone is expanded.

j_call | clone_size | d_call | v_call | cdr3_aa | cdr3_nt
TRBJ2-2 | few | NA | TRBV5-1 | CASRPGAGELFF | TGCGCCAGCAGACCGGGGGCCGGGGAGCTGTTTTTT
TRBJ2-3 | few | TRBD2 | TRBV9 | CASSVVTSGVHTDTQYF | TGTGCCAGCAGCGTAGTCACTAGCGGGGTTCACACAGATACGCAGTATTTT
TRBJ2-7 | few | TRBD1 | TRBV10-3 | CAISEGTGGLYEQYF | TGTGCCATCAGTGAGGGGACAGGGGGGCTCTACGAGCAGTACTTC
TRBJ2-7 | NA | NA | TRBV6-5 | CASSYSRRGSYEQYF | TGTGCCAGCAGTTACTCGCGCAGGGGTTCCTACGAGCAGTACTTC
TRBJ1-2 | NA | TRBD1 | TRBV7-2 | CASSLGQGVYGYTF | TGTGCCAGCAGCCTCGGACAGGGGGTTTATGGCTACACCTTC
TRBJ2-1 | NA | NA | TRBV7-9 | CASSSRRGDPYNEQFF | TGTGCCAGCAGCAGTCGGAGGGGCGACCCCTACAATGAGCAGTTCTTC
TRBJ1-4 | NA | TRBD1 | TRBV11-3 | CASSFGTGDEKLFF | TGTGCCAGCAGCTTCGGGACAGGGGATGAAAAACTGTTTTTT
TRBJ2-2 | NA | NA | TRBV5-6 | CASSLAGAANTGELFF | TGTGCCAGCAGCTTGGCAGGGGCCGCGAACACCGGGGAGCTGTTTTTT
TRBJ1-6 | NA | NA | TRBV4-3 | CASSQDRGVNSPLHF | TGCGCCAGCAGCCAAGATCGGGGGGTTAATTCACCCCTCCACTTT
TRBJ2-6 | NA | NA | TRBV6-5 | CASSGSSGANVLTF | TGTGCCAGCAGTGGCTCTTCTGGGGCCAACGTCCTGACTTTC
TRBJ1-2 | NA | TRBD1 | TRBV12-5 | CASGLLPTGANYGYTF | TGTGCTAGTGGTTTGCTTCCGACAGGGGCTAACTATGGCTACACCTTC
TRBJ2-3 | NA | NA | TRBV7-8 | CASSGVGGDTQYF | TGTGCCAGCAGCGGGGTAGGGGGAGATACGCAGTATTTT
TRBJ2-2 | few | TRBD2 | TRBV4-2 | CASSRLAGDTGELFF | TGTGCCAGCAGCCGACTAGCGGGAGACACCGGGGAGCTGTTTTTT
TRBJ1-3 | NA | NA | TRBV4-1 | CASSQSAGDGNTIYF | TGCGCCAGCAGCCAATCAGCCGGGGATGGAAACACCATATATTTT
TRBJ2-3 | NA | NA | TRBV13 | CASVAGSTDTQYF | TGTGCCAGCGTTGCGGGGAGCACAGATACGCAGTATTTT
TRBJ1-4 | NA | TRBD1 | TRBV19 | CATQDRGRPNSEKLFF | TGTGCCACCCAGGACAGGGGACGGCCTAATTCTGAAAAACTGTTTTTT
TRBJ1-5 | once | NA | TRBV19 | CASSIGQAYNQPQHF | TGTGCCAGTAGTATAGGACAGGCCTACAATCAGCCCCAGCATTTT
TRBJ1-1 | NA | NA | TRBV23-1 | CASSRGIEAFF | TGCGCCAGCTCCCGGGGGATTGAAGCTTTCTTT
TRBJ2-1 | NA | NA | TRBV1 | CTTGDNEQFF | TGCACCACCGGGGACAATGAGCAGTTCTTC
TRBJ2-7 | NA | NA | TRBV28 | CASSFQEGVYEQYF | TGTGCCAGCAGTTTCCAGGAGGGTGTGTACGAGCAGTACTTC
TRBJ1-5 | NA | TRBD1 | TRBV6-1 | CASTRQGDSNQPQHF | TGTGCCAGCACCAGACAGGGCGATAGCAATCAGCCCCAGCATTTT
TRBJ2-3 | few | TRBD2 | TRBV7-2 | CASSPRRGVTDTQYF | TGTGCCAGCAGCCCCCGTCGGGGGGTGACAGATACGCAGTATTTT